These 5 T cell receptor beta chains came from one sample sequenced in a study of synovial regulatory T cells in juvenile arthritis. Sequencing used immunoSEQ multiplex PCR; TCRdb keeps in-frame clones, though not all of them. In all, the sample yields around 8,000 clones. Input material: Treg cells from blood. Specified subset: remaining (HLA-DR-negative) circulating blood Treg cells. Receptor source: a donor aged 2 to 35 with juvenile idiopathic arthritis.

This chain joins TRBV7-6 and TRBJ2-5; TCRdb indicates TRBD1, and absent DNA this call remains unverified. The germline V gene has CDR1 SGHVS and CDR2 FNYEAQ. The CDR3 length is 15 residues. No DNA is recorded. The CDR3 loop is CASSSGQGKGETQYF.

The CDR3 sequence: CAWTFWGQGGNTGELFF. The V and J genes are TRBV30 and TRBJ2-2; TCRdb outputs TRBD1, but without DNA this stays unchecked. The CDR3 is 17 amino acids. No nucleotide data were recorded. CDR1 is GTSNPN and CDR2 is SVGIG in the germline V gene (reference sequence). The whole variable domain, filled in from reference TRBV30 and TRBJ2-2, reads SQTIHQWPATLVQPVGSPLSLECTVEGTSNPNLYWYRQAAGRGLQLLFYSVGIGQISSEVPQNLSASRPQDRQFILSSKKLLLSDSGFYLCAWTFWGQGGNTGELFFGEGSRLTVL.

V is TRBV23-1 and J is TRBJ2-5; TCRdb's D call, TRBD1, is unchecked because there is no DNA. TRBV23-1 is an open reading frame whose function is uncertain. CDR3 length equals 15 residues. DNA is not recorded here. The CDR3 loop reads CASSRRTELRETQYF.

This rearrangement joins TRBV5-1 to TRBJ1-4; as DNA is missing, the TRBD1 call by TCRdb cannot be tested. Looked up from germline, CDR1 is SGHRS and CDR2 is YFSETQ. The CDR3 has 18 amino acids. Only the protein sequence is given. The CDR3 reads CASSLGDRGRATNEKLFF.

The CDR3: CASSHRRISGANVLTF. V usage is TRBV7-2 and J usage is TRBJ2-6. Germline V CDR1 and CDR2: SGHTA, FQGNSA. This CDR3 has 16 amino acids. DNA is not recorded here.